The sequence of this TCR beta chain was determined in a study of human T cells and chemical hapten exposure. This clonotype was seen at least ten times. As yet, its antigen is unknown. The time point denotes: patch test 1, 2 weeks after DPC sensitization. Treatment defined: therapeutic diphenylcyclopropenone sensitization with weekly scalp DPC. Each cDNA molecule in the library carried unique molecular identifiers. TCRdb ran MiXCR on the RACE reads and lists one entry per CDR3 protein. The sample has about 120,000 distinct CDR3 sequences; roughly an eighth are singletons. This CDR3 spans 16 amino acids. Germline CDR1 MGHRA, CDR2 YSYEKL. The ends lost 4 bases at V and 5 bases at J; junction bases unmatched: 8. Study results and caveats: Unchanged with DPC sensitization were TCRs above 1 in 1000 frequency.

This chain uses TRBV4-1 with TRBJ2-1; 10 bases agree with TRBD2. The sample here was whole blood, taken in connection with sensitization to the hapten diphenylcyclopropenone (DPC). This receptor was taken from a woman between 45 and 65 years old with alopecia areata. Some clones in this sample may be carry-over from other donors' samples. The CDR3 sequence: CASSLRPLAGDNEQFF. For the CDR3, the DNA is TGCGCCAGCAGCCTAAGGCCCCTAGCGGGAGACAATGAGCAGTTCTTC.